The sequence of this TCR beta chain was determined in a study of shared clonotypes between healthy human individuals. V lost 6 bases to trimming and J lost 4 bases, with 12 bases between them. Per the germline V gene, CDR1 is MDHEN and CDR2 is SYDVKM. The CDR3 loop spans 13 amino acids. Naive CD8 cells, CD45RO-negative and positively selected for CCR7, excluded terminally differentiated effector memory CD45RA+ cells. TCRdb's copy holds only in-frame clones and misses some; the assay was immunoSEQ multiplex PCR. The sample comprises about 2.1 million clones, about 93% of which are singletons, and about 1.7% rests with the top ten. As regards this clone: Its antigen is unidentified.

Study-level results: For naive CD4 cells, approximately 4.8% of clonotypes were shared across a handful of donors. Among non-shared clonotypes, generation probabilities were lower than among those shared by all four donors.

The gene calls are TRBV28 and TRBJ1-1; the D is unclear. The specimen was naive CD8+ T cells from PBMCs. The clonotype comes from a man aged 18 to 30 in good health. Some clones in this sample may be carry-over from other donors' samples. The CDR3: CASRRLKGTEAFF. The CDR3 DNA follows: TGTGCCAGCAGAAGACTAAAAGGCACTGAAGCTTTCTTT.